This record covers a single T cell receptor (beta chain). The sample belongs to a study of blood T cell repertoires in COVID-19. Trimming at V came to 0 bases and at J to 2 bases, leaving 6 bases not matched to a gene. CDR3 length: 18 amino acids. Germline lookup yields CDR1 SGHRS and CDR2 YFSETQ. Using immunoSEQ multiplex PCR, the repertoire was profiled, and TCRdb retains in-frame clones only, with some absent. Of about 130,000 clones in the sample, around 80% are singletons; the top ten hold approximately 2%. The source of this sequence is a man aged 65 to 79 with acute or convalescent COVID-19. Sequenced: peripheral blood. V gene TRBV5-1 combines with J gene TRBJ2-3; TRBD2 aligns across 13 bases. Here the CDR3 DNA reads TGCGCCAGCAGCTTGGATGGGACTAGCGGGGCTTTCACAGATACGCAGTATTTT. Amino acid sequence: CASSLDGTSGAFTDTQYF.